The 19 T cell receptor beta chains given below trace back to one sample, sequenced in a study of OX40 agonist ivuxolimab in advanced cancers. Library generation was performed with the immunoSEQ multiplex PCR assay. Here the immuneACCESS table is served through TCRdb, limited to in-frame sequences with V and J called. Missing clones are a known gap in these copies; in checked studies unresolved V genes cover under half, and the rest lacks a known reason. Counted in this sample were tens of thousands of clones; 85% to 95% of them appeared once. The ten largest clones capture around 16% of the sample. Sample: CD4+ or CD8+ T cells sorted from blood, taken in a trial of the OX40 agonist ivuxolimab. These receptors were obtained from an adult with an advanced solid tumor such as melanoma, head and neck, liver or kidney cancer.

The rearrangement joins TRBV6-5 to TRBJ1-6; TRBD1 is a possible D gene (5 bases). This CDR3 is 14 amino acids long. V was cut by 6 bases and J by 7 bases, with 13 bases left in between. Germline CDR1 MNHEY, CDR2 SVGAGI. Here the CDR3 DNA reads TGTGCCAGCAGGAGGGGCTGGGGAAATTCACCCCTCCACTTT. This gives the protein CASRRGWGNSPLHF.

This clone has just one count. The chain has TRBV7-9 and TRBJ1-5; 7 nucleotides agree with TRBD1. The CDR3 is made up of 14 amino acids. Germline assignment: CDR1 SEHNR and CDR2 FQNEAQ (reference sequence). The V segment lost 5 bases and the J segment 3 bases; nucleotides outside the gene matches: 4. The CDR3 protein is CASSHGQVNQPQHF. As DNA, the CDR3 is TGTGCCAGCAGCCACGGACAGGTCAATCAGCCCCAGCATTTT.

The J gene is TRBJ2-1, the V gene TRBV29-1; 11 bases are shared with TRBD2. Germline V lookup: CDR1 SQVTM, CDR2 ANQGSEA. Trimming removed 5 bases from V and 7 bases from J; junction bases left unmatched: 13. The CDR3 length is 16 residues. The CDR3 coding sequence is TGCAGCGTTCGGTTGGGCGTAGCGGGAGGGCCGAATGAGCAGTTCTTC. Its protein is CSVRLGVAGGPNEQFF.

V usage is TRBV5-1 and J usage is TRBJ2-5; TRBD2 agrees at 9 bases. V lost 1 base and J lost 3; bases outside the gene matches: 10. Germline assignment: CDR1 SGHRS and CDR2 YFSETQ. This CDR3 spans 17 amino acids. The CDR3 region has the DNA TGCGCCAGCAGCTTGAATCTCGGTGCTAGCGGGAAAGAGACCCAGTACTTC. Its protein product is CASSLNLGASGKETQYF.

V and J are TRBV9 and TRBJ1-2, with 8 bases fitting TRBD1. There are 17 residues in the CDR3. Germline values: CDR1 SGDLS, CDR2 YYNGEE. The V segment lost 0 bases and the J segment 5 bases; nucleotides outside the gene matches: 12. CDR3 bases: TGTGCCAGCAGCGTAGCTACGCAGGGGGCGACGTTTTATGGCTACACCTTC. It encodes CASSVATQGATFYGYTF.

This clone appeared once. The chain joins TRBV5-6 to TRBJ2-3, with D possibly being TRBD1 or TRBD2 (5 bases each). Germline values: CDR1 SGHDT, CDR2 YYEEEE. Trimming took off 6 bases at V and 0 bases at J, with 23 bases between the two ends. The CDR3 covers 18 residues. The CDR3 is CASTTGTEYYSSTDTQYF. The CDR3 DNA reads as TGTGCCAGCACCACCGGGACCGAGTACTACTCTAGCACAGATACGCAGTATTTT.

The chain carries TRBV4-1 and TRBJ2-7; D is ambiguous. CDR3 size: 15 residues. Germline lookup yields CDR1 MGHRA and CDR2 YSYEKL. Trimming removed 1 base from V and 3 bases from J, with 13 bases in between. The CDR3 sequence: CASSQGGTALYEQYF. The DNA of the CDR3 is TGCGCCAGCAGCCAAGGTGGAACTGCCCTCTACGAGCAGTACTTC.

The chain employs TRBV19 and TRBJ2-7; the D call may be TRBD1 or TRBD2 (6 bases each). Trimming stripped 6 bases from V and 4 bases from J, with 13 bases between. Germline values: CDR1 LNHDA, CDR2 SQIVND (reference sequence). This CDR3 spans 13 amino acids. Written as DNA, the CDR3 is TGTGCCAGTAGGCGGGACATCGCTTACGAGCAGTACTTC. Its translation: CASRRDIAYEQYF. Together with reference TRBV19 and TRBJ2-7, the CDR3 gives the full variable domain: DGGITQSPKYLFRKEGQNVTLSCEQNLNHDAMYWYRQDPGQGLRLIYYSQIVNDFQKGDIAEGYSVSREKKESFPLTVTSAQKNPTAFYLCASRRDIAYEQYFGPGTRLTVT.

The chain couples TRBV6-1 to TRBJ2-7; the match to TRBD2 covers 7 bases. This CDR3 has 16 residues. With V trimmed by 4 bases and J by 5 bases, 14 bases remained unmatched. Germline-derived CDR1 and CDR2 are MNHNS and SASEGT. CDR3 nucleotides: TGTGCCAGCAGTGGAAGCCCATTGGGAGGGGCGGACGAGCAGTACTTC. This codes for CASSGSPLGGADEQYF.

The gene calls are TRBV5-1 and TRBJ1-4; 12 nucleotides agree with TRBD1. Germline V gene sequence: CDR1 SGHRS, CDR2 YFSETQ. J gave up 8 bases and V 5 bases, and 13 bases lay outside the gene matches. This CDR3 is built from 17 residues. CDR3 loop: CASRPTGTGGFREKLFF. DNA for the CDR3: TGCGCCAGCAGGCCCACCGGGACAGGGGGCTTTCGGGAAAAACTGTTTTTT.

The chain couples TRBV19 to TRBJ1-4; D unresolved. The CDR3 is 14 amino acids. Trimming stripped 3 bases from V and 1 base from J, with 6 bases between. Germline values: CDR1 LNHDA, CDR2 SQIVND (reference sequence). CDR3 nucleotides: TGTGCCAGTAGTATCTTCGGAACTAATGAAAAACTGTTTTTT. As protein: CASSIFGTNEKLFF.

The chain joins TRBV5-6 to TRBJ2-7, with 9 bases lining up with TRBD1. J gave up 1 base and V 6 bases, and 8 bases lay outside the gene matches. This CDR3 spans 15 amino acids. The germline V gene encodes CDR1 SGHDT and CDR2 YYEEEE. As DNA, the CDR3 is TGTGCCAGCACCGAACTGGGGACAGGGTCCTACGAGCAGTACTTC. This codes for CASTELGTGSYEQYF.

The rearrangement joins TRBV29-1 to TRBJ1-1, with no clear D. V was trimmed by 6 bases and J by 0 bases, leaving 14 bases between them. This CDR3 region has 14 residues. CDR1 and CDR2 (germline): SQVTM, ANQGSEA. The CDR3 region has the DNA TGCAGCGTGACCGTCATCAACATGAACACTGAAGCTTTCTTT. It codes for CSVTVINMNTEAFF.

The chain carries TRBV4-3 and TRBJ1-2; D unresolved. The germline V gene encodes CDR1 LGHNA and CDR2 YSLEER. The CDR3 runs 15 residues. The germline V and J ends were trimmed by 0 bases and 4 bases, with 12 bases remaining between them. This chain's CDR3 is CASSQDSAPFYGYTF. The CDR3 DNA reads TGCGCCAGCAGCCAAGATTCAGCACCCTTCTATGGCTACACCTTC.

The V gene is TRBV18, the J gene TRBJ2-1, with 11 bases aligning to TRBD1. The CDR3 is 17 residues long. The V gene's germline CDR1 is KGHSH and CDR2 LQKENI. J lost 7 bases, V lost 2 bases, and 10 bases had no gene match. CDR3 sequence: CASSPVMGTGGQNEQFF. The CDR3 bases are TGTGCCAGCTCACCAGTAATGGGGACAGGGGGTCAGAATGAGCAGTTCTTC.

The chain recombines TRBV11-2 with TRBJ2-7, with 9 bases aligning to TRBD1. Trimming removed 1 base from V and 9 bases from J; junction bases left unmatched: 10. CDR3 length equals 15 residues. Germline V CDR1 and CDR2: SGHAT, FQNNGV. CDR3 nucleotide sequence: TGTGCCAGCAGCTTAGTAGGGACAGGGACTACGGGGCAGTACTTC. It translates to CASSLVGTGTTGQYF.

This CDR3 is CAIIQGLSRQETQYF. CDR3 in DNA: TGTGCCATCATCCAGGGTCTATCGCGGCAAGAGACCCAGTACTTC. This chain joins TRBV28 and TRBJ2-5; tentative D call: TRBD1 (5 bases). The CDR3 runs 15 residues. Deletions cut 10 bases from V and 2 bases from J, with 20 bases between. Germline values: CDR1 MDHEN, CDR2 SYDVKM.

The gene calls are TRBV5-6 and TRBJ2-7; D is ambiguous. Germline-derived CDR1 and CDR2 are SGHDT and YYEEEE. The CDR3 loop spans 15 amino acids. Trimming pared 2 bases from V and 5 bases from J, leaving 17 bases between. The CDR3 spells CASSFVPLSRDEQYF. CDR3 nucleotides: TGTGCCAGCAGCTTTGTTCCTCTTTCACGCGACGAGCAGTACTTC.

The chain joins TRBV27 to TRBJ1-5; no clear D gene. Per germline, CDR1 MNHEY and CDR2 SMNVEV (reference sequence). The V end was cut by 0 bases, the J end by 1 base, with 4 bases between. This CDR3 is built from 14 residues. In DNA form, the CDR3 reads TGTGCCAGCAGTTTATCACGGAGCAATCAGCCCCAGCATTTT. This encodes CASSLSRSNQPQHF.